The 7 T cell receptor beta chains presented below share a single source sample, sequenced in a study of control samples from healthy donors and cancer patients. Generated by immunoSEQ multiplex PCR, the TCRdb table keeps only in-frame clones and is missing some. In the table there are about 130,000 clones, around nine tenths of which are singletons. Material for sequencing was blood. The receptor source for this set is a man aged 18 to 29 in good health.

The gene calls are TRBV11-3 and TRBJ1-1; maybe TRBD1 (5 bases). V dropped 5 bases and J dropped 1 base, with 17 bases sitting between them. The germline V gene encodes CDR1 SGHNT and CDR2 YENEEA. The CDR3 is made up of 16 amino acids. Written as DNA, the CDR3 is TGTGCCAGCAGCCGCGCCTATTGGGGCCAGAACACTGAAGCTTTCTTT. It codes for CASSRAYWGQNTEAFF.

V usage is TRBV19 and J usage is TRBJ2-1; unclear D gene. Trimming pared 2 bases from V and 5 bases from J, leaving 7 bases between. This CDR3 spans 13 amino acids. The germline gives CDR1 LNHDA, CDR2 SQIVND (reference sequence). CDR3 DNA: TGTGCCAGTAGTATATTCCGGGACAATGAGCAGTTCTTC. Amino acids: CASSIFRDNEQFF. Full variable domain (rest looked up from reference TRBV19 and TRBJ2-1): DGGITQSPKYLFRKEGQNVTLSCEQNLNHDAMYWYRQDPGQGLRLIYYSQIVNDFQKGDIAEGYSVSREKKESFPLTVTSAQKNPTAFYLCASSIFRDNEQFFGPGTRLTVL.

The V gene is TRBV5-4, the J gene TRBJ2-7; 12 nucleotides agree with TRBD2. The V gene's germline CDR1 is SGHNT and CDR2 YYREEE (reference sequence). V lost 2 bases and J lost 7; bases outside the gene matches: 4. This CDR3 spans 14 amino acids. The CDR3: CASSLTSGGQEQYF. The CDR3 nucleotides are TGTGCCAGCAGCTTAACTAGCGGGGGGCAAGAGCAGTACTTC.

This chain links TRBV13 with TRBJ2-3; D not certain. CDR1 is PRHDT, CDR2 FYEKMQ, per germline (reference sequence). CDR3 length equals 14 residues. With 2 bases removed from V and 2 bases from J, the gap between germline ends came to 8 bases. CDR3 loop: CASSLPGDTDTQYF. CDR3 bases: TGTGCCAGCAGCTTACCGGGCGACACAGATACGCAGTATTTT.

V usage is TRBV2 and J usage is TRBJ2-7; D gene unclear. The V end was cut by 1 base, the J end by 6 bases, with 4 bases between. CDR1 SNHLY and CDR2 FYNNEI come from the germline V gene. The CDR3 totals 11 residues. The DNA for the CDR3 is TGTGCCAGCAGTGAAGAGGTCGAGCAGTACTTC. This encodes CASSEEVEQYF.

The chain couples TRBV3-1 (or the pseudogene TRBV3-2) to TRBJ2-7, with D maybe TRBD2 (5 bases). The CDR3 is 15 residues long. The germline V gene encodes CDR1 LGHDT and CDR2 YNNKEL (reference sequence). Trimming shortened V by 2 bases and J by 0 bases, and 11 bases separated the two germline ends. The CDR3 spells CASSQQVASSYEQYF. The CDR3 coding sequence is TGTGCCAGCAGCCAACAAGTAGCGAGCTCCTACGAGCAGTACTTC.

The CDR3 sequence is CASSKAQVCSNQPQHF. CDR3 DNA sequence: TGTGCCAGCAGCAAAGCGCAGGTTTGTAGCAATCAGCCCCAGCATTTT. This chain joins TRBV21-1 and TRBJ1-5; the tabulated D call, TRBD1, remains unverified against the DNA. TRBV21-1 is annotated as a pseudogene. This CDR3 spans 16 amino acids.